This T cell receptor (beta chain) was identified during a study of blood T cells in healthy people across ages. Study findings and constraints: While age rose, TCR beta diversity per million T cells dropped in a roughly linear way.

A remark on this clonotype: Its cognate antigen is unknown.

Each of the donors had around 9 milliliters of peripheral blood drawn into EDTA-treated Vacutainer tubes. Each sample used at least 7 million PBMCs. CDR1 DFQATT and CDR2 SNEGSKA come from the germline V gene (reference sequence). V was pared by 6 bases and J by 0 bases, with 13 bases between. This CDR3 contains 14 residues. A second PCR of roughly 7 to 11 cycles used a sample-barcoded 5' primer and a J-beta primer mix. A template-switch adaptor with 12 random nucleotides tagged each cDNA molecule. TCRdb analysed the 5' RACE reads with MiXCR anew, one entry per CDR3 protein. The sample consists of hundreds of thousands of distinct CDR3 sequences, about 32% of them appearing once.

Input material: blood. This rearrangement joins TRBV20-1 to TRBJ2-3; D unclear. The origin of this receptor is a woman at least 80 years old in good health. The CDR3 reads CSAVDPRSTDTQYF. The CDR3 nucleotides are TGCAGTGCCGTAGACCCAAGAAGCACAGATACGCAGTATTTT.